The present T cell receptor (beta chain) was sequenced within a study of blood T cell repertoires in COVID-19. Measured with immunoSEQ multiplex PCR; TCRdb has only the in-frame clones, and not every one. Of approximately 500,000 clones listed, around nine tenths were seen once; the top ten hold about 8.2%. A Seattle source enrolled patients during active infection and followed them longitudinally. V shed 6 bases and J shed 5 bases, with 11 bases lying between them. This CDR3 is built from 13 residues. The germline gives CDR1 LNHDA, CDR2 SQIVND (reference sequence). The chain uses TRBV19 and TRBJ1-5; D ambiguous. The source material was peripheral blood. The TCR originated in a woman between 45 and 60 years old with COVID-19, enrolled during active disease. Here the CDR3 reads CASRRESYQPQHF. The CDR3 nucleotides read TGTGCCAGTAGGAGGGAGTCATATCAGCCCCAGCATTTT.